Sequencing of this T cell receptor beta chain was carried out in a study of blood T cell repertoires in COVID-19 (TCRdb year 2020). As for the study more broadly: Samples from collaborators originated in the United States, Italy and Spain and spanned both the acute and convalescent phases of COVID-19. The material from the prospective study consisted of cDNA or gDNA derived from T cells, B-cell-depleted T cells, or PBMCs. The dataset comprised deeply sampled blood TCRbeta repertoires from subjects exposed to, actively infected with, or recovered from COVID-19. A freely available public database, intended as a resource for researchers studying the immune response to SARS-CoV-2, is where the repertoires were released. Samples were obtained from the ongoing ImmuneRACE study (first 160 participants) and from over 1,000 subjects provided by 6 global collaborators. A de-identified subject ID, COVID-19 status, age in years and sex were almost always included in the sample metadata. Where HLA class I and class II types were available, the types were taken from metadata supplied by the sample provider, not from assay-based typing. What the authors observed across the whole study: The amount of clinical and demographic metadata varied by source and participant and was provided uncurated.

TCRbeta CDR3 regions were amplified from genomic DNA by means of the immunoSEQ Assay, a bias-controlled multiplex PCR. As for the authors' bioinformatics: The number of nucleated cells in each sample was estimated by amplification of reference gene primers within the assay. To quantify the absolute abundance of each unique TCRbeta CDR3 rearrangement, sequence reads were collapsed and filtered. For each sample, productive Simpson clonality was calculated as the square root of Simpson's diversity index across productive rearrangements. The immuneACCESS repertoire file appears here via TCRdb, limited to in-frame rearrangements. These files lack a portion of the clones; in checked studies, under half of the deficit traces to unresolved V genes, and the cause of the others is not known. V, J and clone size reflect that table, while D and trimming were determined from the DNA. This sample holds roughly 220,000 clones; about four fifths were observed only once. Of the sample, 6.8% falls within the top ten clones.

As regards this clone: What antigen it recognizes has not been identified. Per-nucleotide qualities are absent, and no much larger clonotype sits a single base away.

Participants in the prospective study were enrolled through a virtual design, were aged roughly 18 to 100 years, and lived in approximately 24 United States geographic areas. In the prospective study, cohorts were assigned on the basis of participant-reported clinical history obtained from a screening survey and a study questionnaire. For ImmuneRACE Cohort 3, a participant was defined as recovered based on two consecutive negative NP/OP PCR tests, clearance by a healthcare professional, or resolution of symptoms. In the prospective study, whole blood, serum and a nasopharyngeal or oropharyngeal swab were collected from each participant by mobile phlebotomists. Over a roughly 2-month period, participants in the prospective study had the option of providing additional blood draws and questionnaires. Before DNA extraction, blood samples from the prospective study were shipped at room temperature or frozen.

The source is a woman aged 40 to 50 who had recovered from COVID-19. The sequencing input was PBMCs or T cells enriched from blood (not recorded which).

The CDR3 amino acid sequence is: CASSLWERENIQYF. The DNA sequence reads TGTGCCAGCAGCTTATGGGAGCGGGAGAACATTCAGTACTTC. This receptor chain uses TRBV5-5 and TRBJ2-4; TRBD2 fits 8 bases in the junction. The CDR3, cysteine through phenylalanine, is 14 amino acids long. The entry retains the CDR3 DNA only, 42 bases that are in frame from base 1. V loses 2 bases at its end and J loses 7 bases; junction bases beyond the gene matches: 5. For CDR1 and CDR2, the germline V gene (reference sequence) lists SGHKS and YYEKEE.